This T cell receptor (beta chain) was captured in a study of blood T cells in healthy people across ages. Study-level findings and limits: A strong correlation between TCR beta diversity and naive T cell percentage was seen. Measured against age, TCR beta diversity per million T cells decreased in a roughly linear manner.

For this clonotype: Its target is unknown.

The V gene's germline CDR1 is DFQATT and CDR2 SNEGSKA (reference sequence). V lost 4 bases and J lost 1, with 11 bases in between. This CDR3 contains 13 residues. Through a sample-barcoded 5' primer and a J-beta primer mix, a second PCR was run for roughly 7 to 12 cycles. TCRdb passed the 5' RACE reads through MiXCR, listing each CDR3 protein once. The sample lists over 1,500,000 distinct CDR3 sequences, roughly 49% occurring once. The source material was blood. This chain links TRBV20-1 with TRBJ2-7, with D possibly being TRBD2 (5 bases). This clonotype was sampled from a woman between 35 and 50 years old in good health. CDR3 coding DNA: TGCAGTGCTATGGACTCGAGGTCCTACGAGCAGTACTTC. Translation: CSAMDSRSYEQYF.